The subject of this entry is one T cell receptor beta chain. Its target is not known. The data were obtained in a study of blood T cells in healthy people across ages. Study results and limitations: Higher diversity, along with more naive CD4+ cells, distinguished long-lived donors from aged donors.

A second roughly 6 to 11 cycle PCR used barcoded and J-beta primers. MiXCR, applied by TCRdb to the 5' RACE reads, yields one record per CDR3 protein. Of around 710,000 distinct CDR3 sequences listed, approximately 39% are singletons. Every sample had a minimum of 6 million PBMCs isolated. V lost 6 bases to trimming and J lost 5 bases; unmatched junction nucleotides: 4. This CDR3 is built from 14 residues. The V gene is TRBV12-3 or TRBV12-4, the J gene TRBJ2-1; 10 bases map to TRBD2. This receptor was taken from a woman in her fifties or sixties in good health. The sample consisted of blood. The CDR3 sequence is CASRALAGNNEQFF. Written as DNA, the CDR3 is TGTGCCAGCAGGGCACTAGCGGGGAACAATGAGCAGTTCTTC.